The 26 T cell receptor beta chains reported below all come from one sample, sequenced in a study of cytomegalovirus exposure and HLA in healthy donors. Sequencing used immunoSEQ multiplex PCR; TCRdb keeps in-frame clones, though not all of them. The sample records a few hundred thousand clones, about 90% being singletons. The sequenced material came from PBMCs. Receptors were obtained from a man aged 18 to 29 in good health and CMV-seropositive.

This sequence joins TRBV30 and TRBJ1-1; 10 bases align to TRBD1. This CDR3 is 16 amino acids long. The germline gives CDR1 GTSNPN, CDR2 SVGIG (reference sequence). V lost 3 bases and J lost 5; bases outside the gene matches: 12. CDR3 coding DNA: TGTGCCTGGAGAGCGACAGGGGGCGCGTATCTTACTGAAGCTTTCTTT. It codes for CAWRATGGAYLTEAFF.

This clone has only one observation. The chain combines TRBV29-1 with TRBJ2-3, with 7 bases fitting TRBD2. The CDR3 is made up of 12 amino acids. Unmatched junction bases numbered 1, after V lost 7 bases and J lost 0 bases. The germline gives CDR1 SQVTM, CDR2 ANQGSEA. This CDR3 is CSARESTDTQYF. The DNA for the CDR3 is TGCAGCGCGCGGGAGAGCACAGATACGCAGTATTTT.

This chain uses TRBV6-1 with TRBJ2-7; 7 bases line up with TRBD2. Unmatched junction bases numbered 7, after V lost 7 bases and J lost 1 base. The CDR3 contains 14 residues. Germline assignment: CDR1 MNHNS and CDR2 SASEGT. CDR3: CASTQGEGSYEQYF. The CDR3 DNA reads TGTGCCAGCACCCAAGGGGAGGGTTCCTACGAGCAGTACTTC.

The chain recombines TRBV28 with TRBJ2-2, with no clear D. The CDR3 loop spans 13 amino acids. Per germline, CDR1 MDHEN and CDR2 SYDVKM. V dropped 6 bases and J dropped 9 bases, with 14 bases sitting between them. The CDR3 loop is CASSPGPQRELFF. In nucleotides, the CDR3 is TGTGCCAGCAGCCCAGGACCTCAACGGGAGCTGTTTTTT. Variable domain in full (rest from reference TRBV28 and TRBJ2-2): DVKVTQSSRYLVKRTGEKVFLECVQDMDHENMFWYRQDPGLGLRLIYFSYDVKMKEKGDIPEGYSVSREKKERFSLILESASTNQTSMYLCASSPGPQRELFFGEGSRLTVL.

The rearrangement links TRBV4-1 to TRBJ1-5; D gene unclear. V shed 0 bases and J shed 7 bases, with 16 bases lying between them. This CDR3 has 16 residues. From germline, CDR1 is MGHRA and CDR2 YSYEKL. The CDR3 reads CASSQDLNSGWQPQHF. DNA of the CDR3: TGCGCCAGCAGCCAAGATCTCAACAGCGGTTGGCAGCCCCAGCATTTT.

The chain employs TRBV6-6 and TRBJ1-5; TRBD1 might be the D (6 bases). The CDR3 contains 16 residues. Germline assignment: CDR1 MNHNY and CDR2 SVGAGI (reference sequence). V was pared by 6 bases and J by 0 bases, with 15 bases between. CDR3 sequence: CASRQGDTNSNQPQHF. The CDR3 DNA reads as TGTGCCAGCAGACAAGGGGACACCAATAGCAATCAGCCCCAGCATTTT.

The gene calls are TRBV27 and TRBJ2-5; D not certain. This CDR3 spans 13 amino acids. Between the trimmed V and J ends, which lost 3 bases and 2 bases, there was a span of 7 bases. CDR1 is MNHEY, CDR2 SMNVEV, per germline (reference sequence). For the CDR3, the DNA is TGTGCCAGCAGTTTTCTAGGGCAAGAGACCCAGTACTTC. It codes for CASSFLGQETQYF.

This rearrangement joins TRBV27 to TRBJ1-2, with a possible D match to TRBD1 (6 bases). The V end lost 3 bases, the J end lost 0 bases, and 11 bases lay between the germline ends. CDR1 is MNHEY, CDR2 SMNVEV, per germline (reference sequence). CDR3 length: 15 residues. This chain's CDR3 is CASSLAGGPNYGYTF. In nucleotides, the CDR3 is TGTGCCAGCAGTTTGGCGGGGGGCCCTAACTATGGCTACACCTTC.

This chain uses TRBV7-8 with TRBJ2-2, with unresolved D. Trimming stripped 0 bases from V and 3 bases from J, with 14 bases between. The V gene's germline CDR1 is SGHVS and CDR2 FQNEAQ. The CDR3 has 17 residues. CDR3 residues: CASSLATRWRDTGELFF. DNA of the CDR3: TGTGCCAGCAGCTTAGCTACCCGGTGGCGAGACACCGGGGAGCTGTTTTTT.

J is TRBJ1-5 and V is TRBV27; 7 nucleotides align to TRBD1. CDR3 length equals 16 residues. V lost 5 bases to trimming and J lost 3 bases; unmatched junction nucleotides: 10. Germline CDR1 MNHEY, CDR2 SMNVEV (reference sequence). CDR3 in amino acids: CASSTGQGEYNQPQHF. In nucleotides, the CDR3 is TGTGCCAGCAGTACAGGTCAGGGGGAGTACAATCAGCCCCAGCATTTT.

V and J are TRBV6-1 and TRBJ2-5; D may be TRBD1 (6 bases). Between the trimmed V and J ends, which lost 3 bases and 5 bases, there was a span of 19 bases. CDR1 and CDR2 from the germline V gene are MNHNS and SASEGT. The CDR3 consists of 16 residues. The CDR3 region is CASSELARGSRETQYF. The CDR3 DNA reads TGTGCCAGCAGTGAGTTGGCCAGGGGCAGCCGGGAGACCCAGTACTTC.

V usage is TRBV2 and J usage is TRBJ2-1; D ambiguous. CDR1 SNHLY and CDR2 FYNNEI come from the germline V gene. Trimming removed 3 bases at V and 2 bases at J, with 11 bases between. This CDR3 comprises 15 residues. The CDR3 DNA reads as TGTGCCAGCAGTGAGCTGAGACCCACCTACAATGAGCAGTTCTTC. It yields the protein CASSELRPTYNEQFF. Using reference TRBV2 and TRBJ2-1 for the parts outside the CDR3, the full variable domain is EPEVTQTPSHQVTQMGQEVILRCVPISNHLYFYWYRQILGQKVEFLVSFYNNEISEKSEIFDDQFSVERPDGSNFTLKIRSTKLEDSAMYFCASSELRPTYNEQFFGPGTRLTVL.

The rearrangement joins TRBV28 to TRBJ1-2; D is unresolved. V shed 4 bases and J shed 3 bases, with 18 bases lying between them. Germline CDR1 and CDR2: MDHEN and SYDVKM. The CDR3 has 16 residues. The DNA of the CDR3 is TGTGCCAGCAGTTCGCCCAATGGTGGCGTCCACTATGGCTACACCTTC. This gives the protein CASSSPNGGVHYGYTF.

The chain recombines TRBV19 with TRBJ1-1, with a possible D match to TRBD1 (5 bases). Trimming cost V 7 bases and J 0 bases, with 9 bases left between them. The CDR3 totals 13 residues. Germline V gives CDR1 LNHDA, CDR2 SQIVND (reference sequence). The CDR3 DNA reads TGTGCCAGTACCTCGGGGCTGAACACTGAAGCTTTCTTT. Amino acid sequence: CASTSGLNTEAFF.

The rearrangement joins TRBV30 to TRBJ1-1; weak D call: TRBD1 (6 bases). From germline, CDR1 is GTSNPN and CDR2 SVGIG (reference sequence). The CDR3 sequence is 19 residues long. V lost 1 base, J lost 4 bases, and 28 bases lay in between. CDR3 coding DNA: TGTGCCTGGAGTGGTATCGGGACATTTAATGACTTTTGGTTCACTGAAGCTTTCTTT. Its protein product is CAWSGIGTFNDFWFTEAFF. Supplemented by reference TRBV30 and TRBJ1-1, the full variable domain reads SQTIHQWPATLVQPVGSPLSLECTVEGTSNPNLYWYRQAAGRGLQLLFYSVGIGQISSEVPQNLSASRPQDRQFILSSKKLLLSDSGFYLCAWSGIGTFNDFWFTEAFFGQGTRLTVV.

In its sample, this clone was seen many times. The germline gene is not matched at one end of the junction; a read error may be the cause. This chain uses TRBV11-2 with TRBJ2-1, with 8 nucleotides matching TRBD1. Germline V gene lookup returns CDR1 SGHAT and CDR2 FQNNGV. CDR3 length: 12 residues. The CDR3 here is CASSLGQGPTVF. CDR3 coding DNA: TGTGCCAGCAGCTTAGGACAGGGGCCGACGGTCTTC. Filled out from reference TRBV11-2 and TRBJ2-1, the complete variable domain reads EAGVAQSPRYKIIEKRQSVAFWCNPISGHATLYWYQQILGQGPKLLIQFQNNGVVDDSQLPKDRFSAERLKGVDSTLKIQPAKLEDSAVYLCASSLGQGPTVFGPGTRLTVL.

The chain uses TRBV27 and TRBJ2-1; D is unresolved. Trimming took 2 bases from V and 5 from J, leaving 10 bases between them. From germline, CDR1 is MNHEY and CDR2 SMNVEV (reference sequence). This CDR3 has 14 amino acids. CDR3: CASSLKVLNNEQFF. CDR3 in DNA: TGTGCCAGCAGTTTAAAGGTCCTCAACAATGAGCAGTTCTTC.

The chain joins TRBV2 to TRBJ2-2; possible D gene TRBD1, 6 bases. V was clipped by 6 bases and J by 6 bases, with 14 bases between them. The CDR3 contains 14 residues. CDR1 and CDR2 (germline): SNHLY, FYNNEI. In DNA form, the CDR3 reads TGTGCCAGCAGAGACCAGGGGCGGGCCGGGGAGCTGTTTTTT. Its protein product is CASRDQGRAGELFF. Using reference TRBV2 and TRBJ2-2 for the parts outside the CDR3, the full variable domain is EPEVTQTPSHQVTQMGQEVILRCVPISNHLYFYWYRQILGQKVEFLVSFYNNEISEKSEIFDDQFSVERPDGSNFTLKIRSTKLEDSAMYFCASRDQGRAGELFFGEGSRLTVL.

The chain uses TRBV10-3 and TRBJ2-7, with TRBD1 matching over 9 bases. CDR3 size: 12 residues. V was clipped by 10 bases and J by 5 bases; unmatched bases: 6. Germline CDR1 ENHRY, CDR2 SYGVKD. The CDR3 region has the DNA TGTGCCAGTAGACAGGGGGGCGACGAGCAGTACTTC. This translates into CASRQGGDEQYF.

The chain carries TRBV5-1 and TRBJ2-1, with D unresolved. The V end lost 4 bases, the J end lost 2 bases, and 10 bases lay between the germline ends. The CDR3 runs 14 residues. CDR1 is SGHRS, CDR2 YFSETQ, per germline. The CDR3 here is CASSIRFAYNEQFF. The CDR3 region has the DNA TGCGCCAGCAGCATCCGCTTTGCCTACAATGAGCAGTTCTTC.

The V call is TRBV19, the J call TRBJ2-7; TRBD2 matches 8 bases. Germline V gene sequence: CDR1 LNHDA, CDR2 SQIVND (reference sequence). With 2 bases clipped from V and 2 bases from J, the junction kept 2 bases outside the gene matches. CDR3 length: 14 residues. The CDR3 nucleotides read TGTGCCAGTAGTATAAGCGGGGGTGCCTACGAGCAGTACTTC. It yields the protein CASSISGGAYEQYF.

The chain recombines TRBV6-1 with TRBJ1-2; 7 nucleotides agree with TRBD1. Germline-derived CDR1 and CDR2 are MNHNS and SASEGT. CDR3 length: 14 amino acids. V lost 4 bases, J lost 8 bases, and 10 bases stayed unmatched. CDR3 DNA sequence: TGTGCCAGCAGTGCCTCGACAGGGTTCTTCGGCTACACCTTC. As protein: CASSASTGFFGYTF.

The V call is TRBV11-2, the J call TRBJ2-7; D gene ambiguous. Germline V gives CDR1 SGHAT, CDR2 FQNNGV. Trimming stripped 0 bases from V and 2 bases from J, with 5 bases between. This CDR3 is built from 13 residues. The CDR3 region has the DNA TGTGCCAGCAGCTTAGAGCCGACCTACGAGCAGTACTTC. It specifies CASSLEPTYEQYF.

The table lists this clone with a few counts. The chain joins TRBV4-1 to TRBJ1-2, with D unclear. Trimming removed 4 bases at V and 8 bases at J, with 17 bases between. The CDR3 covers 14 residues. CDR1 and CDR2 (germline): MGHRA, YSYEKL. CDR3 residues: CASSRFTVEGGYTF. The CDR3 coding sequence is TGCGCCAGCAGCCGATTCACAGTGGAGGGCGGCTACACCTTC.

DNA for the CDR3: TGCGCCAGCAGCTTGGAGGCTGATTCCTCTGGCACAGATACGCAGTATTTT. It yields the protein CASSLEADSSGTDTQYF. The chain employs TRBV5-1 and TRBJ2-3; no clear D. The germline V and J ends were trimmed by 0 bases and 1 base, with 15 bases remaining between them. Germline lookup yields CDR1 SGHRS and CDR2 YFSETQ. This CDR3 contains 17 residues.

About this clone itself: The same CDR3 is also encoded by other DNA sequences in this sample. V and J are TRBV29-1 and TRBJ2-1, with 10 bases lining up with TRBD2. This CDR3 has 13 residues. V shed 4 bases and J 7 bases; nucleotides not matched to a gene: 4. Per the germline V gene, CDR1 is SQVTM and CDR2 is ANQGSEA. CDR3 sequence reads: CSVVGLAENEQFF. For the CDR3, the DNA is TGCAGCGTTGTAGGACTAGCGGAGAATGAGCAGTTCTTC.